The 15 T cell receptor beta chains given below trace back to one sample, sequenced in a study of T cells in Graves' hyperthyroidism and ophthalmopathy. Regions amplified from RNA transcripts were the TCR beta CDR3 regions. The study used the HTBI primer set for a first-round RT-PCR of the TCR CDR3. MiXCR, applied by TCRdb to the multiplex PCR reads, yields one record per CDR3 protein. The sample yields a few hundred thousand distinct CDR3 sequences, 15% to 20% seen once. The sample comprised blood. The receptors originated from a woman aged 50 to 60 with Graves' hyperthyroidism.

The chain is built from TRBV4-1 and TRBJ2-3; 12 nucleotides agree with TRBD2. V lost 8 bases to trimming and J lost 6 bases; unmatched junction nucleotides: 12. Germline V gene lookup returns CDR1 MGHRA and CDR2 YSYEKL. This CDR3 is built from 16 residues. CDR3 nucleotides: TGCGCCAGCGGCGTAACGACTAGCGGGGGTGCGGATACGCAGTATTTT. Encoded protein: CASGVTTSGGADTQYF.

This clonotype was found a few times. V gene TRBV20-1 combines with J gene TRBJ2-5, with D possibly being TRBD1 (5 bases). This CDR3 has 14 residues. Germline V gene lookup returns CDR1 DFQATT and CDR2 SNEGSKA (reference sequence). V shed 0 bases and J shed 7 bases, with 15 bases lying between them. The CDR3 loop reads CSARDPTDGRTQYF. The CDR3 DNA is TGCAGTGCTAGAGATCCGACAGACGGGCGGACCCAGTACTTC.

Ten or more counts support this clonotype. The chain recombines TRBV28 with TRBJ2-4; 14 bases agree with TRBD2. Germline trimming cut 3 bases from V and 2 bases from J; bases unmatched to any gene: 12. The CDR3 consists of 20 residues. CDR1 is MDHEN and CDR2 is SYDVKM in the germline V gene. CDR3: CASSFGPGLAGGGTKNIQYF. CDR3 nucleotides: TGTGCCAGCAGTTTCGGGCCAGGACTAGCGGGAGGTGGGACCAAAAACATTCAGTACTTC.

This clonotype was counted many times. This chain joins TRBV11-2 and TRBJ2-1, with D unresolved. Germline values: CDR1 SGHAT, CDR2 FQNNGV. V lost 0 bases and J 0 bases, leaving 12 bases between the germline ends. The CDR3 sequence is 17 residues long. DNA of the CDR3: TGTGCCAGCAGCTTAGAGTCTCGCGGTCCCTCCTACAATGAGCAGTTCTTC. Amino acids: CASSLESRGPSYNEQFF.

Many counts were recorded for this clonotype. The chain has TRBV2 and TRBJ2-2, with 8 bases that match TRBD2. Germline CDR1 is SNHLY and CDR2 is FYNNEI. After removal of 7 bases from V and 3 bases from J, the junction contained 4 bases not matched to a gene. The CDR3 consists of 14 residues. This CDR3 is CASMTGGDTGELFF. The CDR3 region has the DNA TGTGCCAGCATGACGGGAGGGGACACCGGGGAGCTGTTTTTT.

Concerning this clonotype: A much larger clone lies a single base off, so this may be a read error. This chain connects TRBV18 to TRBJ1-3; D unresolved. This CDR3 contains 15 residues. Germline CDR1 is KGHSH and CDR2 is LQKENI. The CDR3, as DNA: TGTGTCAGCTCACCACCGGATGTCTCTGGAAACACCATATATTTT. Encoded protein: CVSSPPDVSGNTIYF.

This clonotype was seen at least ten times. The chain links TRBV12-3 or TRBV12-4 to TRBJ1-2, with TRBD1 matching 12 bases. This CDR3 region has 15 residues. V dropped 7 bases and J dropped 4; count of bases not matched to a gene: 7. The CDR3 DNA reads TGTGCCAGCATCGGGACAGGGGGCATCGGCTATGGCTACACCTTC. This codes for CASIGTGGIGYGYTF.

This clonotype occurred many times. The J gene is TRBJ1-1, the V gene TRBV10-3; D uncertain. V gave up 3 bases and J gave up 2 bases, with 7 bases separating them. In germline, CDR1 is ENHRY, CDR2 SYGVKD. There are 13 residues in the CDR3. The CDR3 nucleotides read TGTGCCATCAGTGATACCAGAAACACTGAAGCTTTCTTT. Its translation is CAISDTRNTEAFF.

CDR3 bases: TGTGCCAGCAGCTCGAGAGCGACCGGAGATACGCAGTATTTT. Its translation is CASSSRATGDTQYF. The J gene is TRBJ2-3, the V gene TRBV13; D not certain. Germline CDR1 and CDR2: PRHDT and FYEKMQ (reference sequence). The CDR3 runs to 14 residues. The ends were cut back, 4 bases at V and 5 bases at J, with 13 bases in the middle.

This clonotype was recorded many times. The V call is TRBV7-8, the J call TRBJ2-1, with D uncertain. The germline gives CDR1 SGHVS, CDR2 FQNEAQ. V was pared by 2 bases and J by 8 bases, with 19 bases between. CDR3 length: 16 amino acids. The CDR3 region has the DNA TGTGCCAGCAGCTTATATCCCCCCTTGGTGGTGGATGAGCAGTTCTTC. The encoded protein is CASSLYPPLVVDEQFF.

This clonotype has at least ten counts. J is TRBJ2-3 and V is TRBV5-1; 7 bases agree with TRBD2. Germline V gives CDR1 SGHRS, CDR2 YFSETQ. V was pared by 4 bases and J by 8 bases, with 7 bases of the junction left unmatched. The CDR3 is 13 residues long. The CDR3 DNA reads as TGCGCCAGCAGCGAGTCTTCGGGGGGTACGCAGTATTTT. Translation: CASSESSGGTQYF.

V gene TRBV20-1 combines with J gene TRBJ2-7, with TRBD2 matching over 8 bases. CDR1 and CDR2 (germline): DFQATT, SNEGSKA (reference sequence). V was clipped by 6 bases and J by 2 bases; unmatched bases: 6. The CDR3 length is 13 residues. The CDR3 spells CSAELAGTYEQYF. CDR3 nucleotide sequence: TGCAGTGCCGAGTTAGCGGGGACCTACGAGCAGTACTTC.

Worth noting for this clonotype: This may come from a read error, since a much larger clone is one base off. This CDR3 is CASISRVNEQYF. CDR3 nucleotide sequence: TGTGCCAGCATTAGTAGGGTCAATGAGCAGTACTTC. This sequence joins TRBV2 and TRBJ2-7; D is uncertain. V lost 7 bases to trimming and J lost 7 bases, with 14 bases between them. Germline V CDR1 and CDR2: SNHLY, FYNNEI. The CDR3 has 12 amino acids.

CDR3 sequence reads: CSARVENTIYF. The CDR3 DNA is TGCAGTGCTAGAGTTGAAAACACCATATATTTT. This chain joins TRBV20-1 and TRBJ1-3; no firm D call. Trimming stripped 1 base from V and 6 bases from J, with 4 bases between. Germline lookup yields CDR1 DFQATT and CDR2 SNEGSKA (reference sequence). This CDR3 region has 11 residues.

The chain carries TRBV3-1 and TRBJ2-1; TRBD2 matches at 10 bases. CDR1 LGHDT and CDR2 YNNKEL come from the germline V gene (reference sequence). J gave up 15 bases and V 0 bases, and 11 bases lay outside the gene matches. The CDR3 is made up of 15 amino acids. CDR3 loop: CASSQDKASGRGRFF. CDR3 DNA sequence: TGTGCCAGCAGCCAAGATAAGGCTAGCGGGAGAGGGCGGTTCTTC.